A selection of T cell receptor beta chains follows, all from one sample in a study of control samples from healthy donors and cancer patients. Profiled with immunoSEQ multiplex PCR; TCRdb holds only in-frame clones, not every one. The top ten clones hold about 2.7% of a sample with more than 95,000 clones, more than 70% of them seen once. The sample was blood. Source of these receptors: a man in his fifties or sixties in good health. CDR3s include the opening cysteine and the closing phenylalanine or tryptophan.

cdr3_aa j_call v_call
CASSLNSGRAAFF TRBJ1-1 TRBV7-3
CASSEGHFSGNTIYF TRBJ1-3 TRBV6-1
CASSFRSVYEKLFF TRBJ1-4 TRBV28
CASSNPLSGGQTYEQYF TRBJ2-7 TRBV21-1
CATPGVEQFF TRBJ2-1 TRBV11-2
CASGAGGTYNSPLHF TRBJ1-6 TRBV25-1
CASSQVEDRVGGQFF TRBJ2-1 TRBV4-2
CATSERIGSPLHF TRBJ1-6 TRBV24-1
CASSLAKSAVF TRBJ2-1 TRBV5-4
CASSPSWGTEAFF TRBJ1-1 TRBV18
CASSPSSGGTDNSPLHF TRBJ1-6 TRBV7-6
CASSYSRKETQYF TRBJ2-5 TRBV6-5
CASSLDSTSGVYEQYF TRBJ2-7 TRBV7-2
CATSRDRDRYEQYF TRBJ2-7 TRBV15
CASSLLNTEAFF TRBJ1-1 TRBV11-2
CASSKTTRGPYSPLHF TRBJ1-6 TRBV7-3
CASSFGVGMNTEAFF TRBJ1-1 TRBV28
CASSSQALTYEQYF TRBJ2-7 TRBV5-1
CASRILTGPQNEAFF TRBJ1-1 TRBV28
CASSLRTAGGNSPLHF TRBJ1-6 TRBV6-6
CASSAGDIGANEQFF TRBJ2-1 TRBV4-2
CASMEILGSSPLHF TRBJ1-6 TRBV27
CASSLPFTEAFF TRBJ1-1 TRBV12-3/TRBV12-4
CASSLPQGGQGNQPQHF TRBJ1-5 TRBV11-2
CATSRGRTVGTDTQYF TRBJ2-3 TRBV15
CASSPGPEKFNYGYTF TRBJ1-2 TRBV18
CASSPPPGRIYGYTF TRBJ1-2 TRBV9
CASSPQGRSTEAFF TRBJ1-1 TRBV11-2
CAWSAGGSTNEKLFF TRBJ1-4 TRBV30
CASSESTGPGNTIYF TRBJ1-3 TRBV11-2